The 8 T cell receptor beta chains presented below share a single source sample, sequenced in a study of T cell clusters in autoimmune cytopenias. One tube held mixed TRB-A and TRB-B primer pools for touch-down PCR. TCRdb reprocessed the multiplex PCR reads, keeping one entry per CDR3 protein, no DNA. The repertoire table contains roughly 9,500 distinct CDR3 sequences. TRB amplification used approximately 250 ng of peripheral blood genomic DNA. The sample consisted of peripheral blood. Every receptor here comes from a human donor with an autoimmune cytopenia or autoimmune hepatitis (not recorded which).

This clonotype registers medium-sized by frequency. The V call is TRBV27, the J call TRBJ2-6. CDR3 length: 17 residues. Germline CDR1 and CDR2: MNHEY and SMNVEV (reference sequence). CDR3: CASSRPNGRKGANVLTF. Together with reference TRBV27 and TRBJ2-6, the CDR3 gives the full variable domain: EAQVTQNPRYLITVTGKKLTVTCSQNMNHEYMSWYRQDPGLGLRQIYYSMNVEVTDKGDVPEGYKVSRKEKRNFPLILESPSPNQTSLYFCASSRPNGRKGANVLTFGAGSRLTVL.

This clonotype is deemed medium-sized by its frequency. V is TRBV12-3 or TRBV12-4 and J is TRBJ2-1. The CDR3 runs 14 residues. CDR3 in amino acids: CASSYDLASNEQFF.

This clonotype is large by frequency. The rearrangement links TRBV29-1 to TRBJ2-1. CDR3 length equals 13 residues. Germline assignment: CDR1 SQVTM and CDR2 ANQGSEA. The CDR3 spells CSVGAALHNEQFF.

In terms of frequency, this clonotype is medium-sized. This sequence joins TRBV19 and TRBJ2-6; no DNA is available, so the TRBD2 call from TCRdb remains unchecked. Germline CDR1 and CDR2: LNHDA and SQIVND (reference sequence). This CDR3 has 14 amino acids. The CDR3 is CASKRDPGANVLTF.

This clonotype is called medium-sized based on its frequency. The chain carries TRBV6-5 and TRBJ2-5; TCRdb's assignment of TRBD2 cannot be checked, as there is no DNA. From germline, CDR1 is MNHEY and CDR2 SVGAGI. The CDR3 runs to 16 residues. The CDR3 sequence: CASSYTMSGSEETQYF.

The chain combines TRBV20-1 with TRBJ2-1; the TCRdb call, TRBD1, lacks DNA for checking. This CDR3 is built from 16 residues. Germline CDR1 and CDR2: DFQATT and SNEGSKA (reference sequence). The CDR3 sequence is CSARPLGTGKYNEQFF.

In terms of frequency, this clonotype is medium-sized (0.01 to 0.1%). The J gene is TRBJ1-5, the V gene TRBV30; the D call from TCRdb, TRBD1, cannot be confirmed without DNA. This CDR3 region has 12 residues. The germline V gene has CDR1 GTSNPN and CDR2 SVGIG (reference sequence). The CDR3 loop reads CACEGAGQPQHF. Filled out from reference TRBV30 and TRBJ1-5, the complete variable domain reads SQTIHQWPATLVQPVGSPLSLECTVEGTSNPNLYWYRQAAGRGLQLLFYSVGIGQISSEVPQNLSASRPQDRQFILSSKKLLLSDSGFYLCACEGAGQPQHFGDGTRLSIL.

In terms of frequency, this clonotype is medium-sized (0.01 to 0.1%). The chain employs TRBV19 and TRBJ2-2; no DNA is available, so the TRBD1 call from TCRdb remains unchecked. From germline, CDR1 is LNHDA and CDR2 SQIVND (reference sequence). The CDR3 spans 13 residues. CDR3 loop: CASQIQGLGELFF.